This TCR beta chain emerged from a study of cytomegalovirus exposure and HLA in healthy donors. Primers: 60 Vbeta forward and 13 Jbeta reverse. Using immunoSEQ multiplex PCR, the repertoire was profiled, and TCRdb retains in-frame clones only, with some absent. The sample comprises around 130,000 clones, about 71% of which are singletons, and roughly 2.7% rests with the top ten. Source material: PBMCs. This sequence originates from a woman aged 55-75 years in good health and CMV-seropositive.

The CDR3 is CASSTSGGNNEQFF. The CDR3, as DNA: TGTGCCAGCAGTACTAGCGGGGGCAACAATGAGCAGTTCTTC. The chain recombines TRBV6-1 with TRBJ2-1; 11 bases line up with TRBD2. This CDR3 is 14 amino acids long. J gave up 5 bases and V 5 bases, and 2 bases lay outside the gene matches. CDR1 and CDR2 from the germline V gene are MNHNS and SASEGT.